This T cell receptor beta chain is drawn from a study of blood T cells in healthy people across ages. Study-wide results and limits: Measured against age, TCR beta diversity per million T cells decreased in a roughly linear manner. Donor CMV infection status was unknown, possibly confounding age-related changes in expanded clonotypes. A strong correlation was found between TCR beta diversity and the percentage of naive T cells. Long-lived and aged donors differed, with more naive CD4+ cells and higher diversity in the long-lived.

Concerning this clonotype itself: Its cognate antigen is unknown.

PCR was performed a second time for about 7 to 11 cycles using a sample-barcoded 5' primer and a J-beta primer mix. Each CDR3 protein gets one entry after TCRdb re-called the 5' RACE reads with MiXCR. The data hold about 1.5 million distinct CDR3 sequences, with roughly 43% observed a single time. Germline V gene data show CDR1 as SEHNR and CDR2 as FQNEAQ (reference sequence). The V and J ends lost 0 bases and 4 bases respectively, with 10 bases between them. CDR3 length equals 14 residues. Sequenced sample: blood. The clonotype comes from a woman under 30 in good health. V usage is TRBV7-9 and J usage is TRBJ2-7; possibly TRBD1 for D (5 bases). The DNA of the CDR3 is TGTGCCAGCAGCTTAGCTGGGGCTAAGTACGAGCAGTACTTC. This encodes CASSLAGAKYEQYF.